This TCR beta chain appears in the sequencing data of a study of blood T cells in healthy people across ages. Study-wide context: Per every two T cells, about one barcoded beta molecule was captured by template switching.

This clonotype was counted many times. What it recognizes is unknown. Study-wide points: Diversity of TCR beta correlated strongly with naive T cell percentage.

For the second PCR, which ran for about 6 to 11 cycles, a sample-barcoded 5' primer and a J-beta primer mix were used. TCRdb reanalysed the 5' RACE reads using MiXCR and keeps one entry per CDR3 protein. The sample has 1.5 million to 2 million distinct CDR3 sequences; 28% are singletons. The CDR3 totals 14 residues. The V and J ends lost 6 bases and 6 bases respectively, with 21 bases between them. In germline, CDR1 is SQVTM, CDR2 ANQGSEA. Sequenced input: blood. The TCR comes from a woman aged 30 to 39 in good health. The chain combines TRBV29-1 with TRBJ2-7, with D tentatively TRBD2 (5 bases). The CDR3 sequence is CSVKAVGLQGEQYF. CDR3 sequence (DNA): TGCAGCGTCAAGGCAGTAGGACTGCAAGGCGAGCAGTACTTC.